This TCR beta chain was observed in a study of cytomegalovirus exposure and HLA in healthy donors. Points from the study as a whole: Earlier analysis found most TCR beta V segments productive about 90% or about 30% of the time. Some TCR beta chains (roughly 150 of them) were listed as cytomegalovirus-associated.

The PCR used 60 Vbeta and 13 Jbeta primers. The table came from immunoSEQ multiplex PCR; TCRdb's copy has only in-frame clones and leaves some out. The sample has some 130,000 clones, roughly 80% seen once. CDR3 length equals 14 residues. Germline V lookup: CDR1 SGHAT, CDR2 FQNNGV. V dropped 2 bases and J dropped 4; count of bases not matched to a gene: 5. Comment on this clone: Its antigen is currently unknown.

The chain carries TRBV11-2 and TRBJ2-7; 7 positions match TRBD2. Sequencing was carried out using PBMCs. This sequence originates from a man aged 35 to 55 in good health and CMV-seronegative. The DNA for the CDR3 is TGTGCCAGCAGCTTACGGGGGGAGAATTACGAGCAGTACTTC. Its protein product is CASSLRGENYEQYF.